This is a list of T cell receptor beta chains from one sample in a study of blood T cell repertoires in COVID-19. Using immunoSEQ multiplex PCR, the repertoire was profiled, and TCRdb retains in-frame clones only, with some absent. This repertoire shows roughly 78,000 clones, 75% to 90% found once; its top ten account for 9.5% to 15%. Sequenced sample: peripheral blood. Every receptor here comes from a man aged 50-59 years with COVID-19, enrolled during active disease. CDR3s include the opening cysteine and the closing phenylalanine or tryptophan. Each record gives: CDR3 protein, CDR3 DNA, V gene, J gene, clone size, D gene. A D gene is named only where the DNA matches it firmly. The size of a clone is reported for some rows only, either as once, few or many, or as a class for expanded clones.

CASSITVNTGELFF	TGTGCCAGTAGTATAACAGTAAACACCGGGGAGCTGTTTTTT	TRBV19	TRBJ2-2	-	-
CASSRDRDTYEQYF	TGTGCCAGTAGCAGGGACAGGGATACCTACGAGCAGTACTTC	TRBV19	TRBJ2-7	-	TRBD1
CASSLAGTSGFYEQYF	TGTGCCAGCAGCTTAGCCGGGACTAGCGGTTTCTACGAGCAGTACTTC	TRBV7-8	TRBJ2-7	-	TRBD2
CASSFSIGLASSGELFF	TGCGCCAGCAGCTTCTCCATAGGACTAGCATCCTCCGGGGAGCTGTTTTTT	TRBV5-1	TRBJ2-2	-	TRBD2
CASSLWGQGGYGYTF	TGTGCCAGCAGTTTATGGGGTCAGGGGGGCTATGGCTACACCTTC	TRBV28	TRBJ1-2	-	TRBD1
CASSATRQGSGTEAFF	TGTGCCAGCAGCGCTACCCGACAGGGATCTGGCACTGAAGCTTTCTTT	TRBV7-6	TRBJ1-1	-	TRBD1
CASSRGTGTYEQYF	TGTGCCAGCAGCAGGGGGACAGGGACCTACGAGCAGTACTTC	TRBV11-2	TRBJ2-7	few	TRBD1
CASSQEVRAGGHQETQYF	TGCGCCAGCAGCCAAGAAGTGAGGGCAGGGGGTCACCAAGAGACCCAGTACTTC	TRBV4-1	TRBJ2-5	-	TRBD1
CSASNYRNTEAFF	TGCAGTGCTAGTAATTACAGGAACACTGAAGCTTTCTTT	TRBV20-1	TRBJ1-1	-	-
CASTSGGPYNEQFF	TGCGCCAGCACCTCCGGAGGTCCCTACAATGAGCAGTTCTTC	TRBV5-1	TRBJ2-1	-	-
CASSRGGAGVYEQYF	TGTGCCAGCTCACGGGGGGGAGCGGGAGTATACGAGCAGTACTTC	TRBV18	TRBJ2-7	-	TRBD2
CASSLVQGRNTEAFF	TGCGCCAGCAGCTTGGTACAGGGGAGGAACACTGAAGCTTTCTTT	TRBV5-1	TRBJ1-1	-	TRBD1
CASSKAPYSAEQYF	TGTGCCAGCAGCAAAGCCCCCTATAGCGCCGAGCAGTACTTC	TRBV21-1	TRBJ2-7	-	-
CASSLGTPSYEQYF	TGTGCCAGCAGCTTGGGGACTCCTTCCTACGAGCAGTACTTC	TRBV5-5	TRBJ2-7	-	-
CASSLLGVKNTIYF	TGTGCCAGCAGTTTATTGGGCGTGAAAAACACCATATATTTT	TRBV28	TRBJ1-3	-	-
CASSKGGGANTGELFF	TGTGCCAGTAGTAAGGGAGGTGGGGCAAACACCGGGGAGCTGTTTTTT	TRBV19	TRBJ2-2	-	-
CASSVAGQTYEQYF	TGTGCCAGCAGCGTAGCTGGGCAGACCTACGAGCAGTACTTC	TRBV9	TRBJ2-7	-	-
CASSLVSSGGSGGNTIYF	TGTGCCAGCAGCTTAGTTTCAAGCGGGGGCTCTGGTGGAAACACCATATATTTT	TRBV7-2	TRBJ1-3	-	-
CASSYRVIYGYTF	TGTGCCAGCAGTTACCGGGTCATCTATGGCTACACCTTC	TRBV6-6	TRBJ1-2	many	-
CASSLDIGGAENQPQHF	TGCGCCAGCAGCTTAGATATAGGGGGCGCGGAAAATCAGCCCCAGCATTTT	TRBV4-1	TRBJ1-5	few	TRBD1
CASSETAGGFGNTEAFF	TGTGCCAGCTCCGAGACAGCCGGAGGGTTCGGGAACACTGAAGCTTTCTTT	TRBV28	TRBJ1-1	-	-
CASSLGVRVNTGELFF	TGTGCCAGCAGCTTAGGGGTGAGGGTAAACACCGGGGAGCTGTTTTTT	TRBV13	TRBJ2-2	-	-
CASSPYAGAPDEQFF	TGTGCCAGCAGCCCCTACGCGGGGGCGCCCGATGAGCAGTTCTTC	TRBV6-4	TRBJ2-1	few	-
CASRVLAGQANEQFF	TGTGCCAGCAGGGTACTAGCGGGGCAGGCCAATGAGCAGTTCTTC	TRBV6-5	TRBJ2-1	-	TRBD2
CAWSAQVATNEKLFF	TGTGCCTGGAGTGCTCAGGTTGCAACTAATGAAAAACTGTTTTTT	TRBV30	TRBJ1-4	once	-